The rows below give T cell receptor beta chains drawn from one sample of a study of CD4 and CD8 cells across lung adenocarcinoma regions. One entry per CDR3 protein, called by TCRdb with MiXCR from the PCR reads. The data show more than 9,000 distinct CDR3 sequences, approximately 51% seen once. Source material: CD4+ T cells from the margin of a lung tumor. These receptors came from a male donor with lung adenocarcinoma. The CD4 and CD8 labels of this study may be unreliable. Both conserved end residues are part of each CDR3. The D gene is left open where the match is weak. Clone size is shown for a subset of rows, as once, few, many or a class of expanded clone.

NA | TRBJ1-2 | TRBV27 | medium-sized | CASMSRDGYTF | TGTGCCAGCATGTCCCGTGACGGCTACACCTTC
TRBD1 | TRBJ2-1 | TRBV27 | once | CASSFPGGLEQFF | TGTGCCAGCAGTTTTCCAGGGGGCCTGGAGCAGTTCTTC
NA | TRBJ2-7 | TRBV2 | NA | CASSEVRLGSSYEQYF | TGTGCCAGCAGTGAAGTGAGACTAGGGAGCTCCTACGAGCAGTACTTC
TRBD1 | TRBJ1-2 | TRBV6-5 | many | CASSYDRAYGYTF | TGTGCCAGCAGCTATGACAGGGCCTATGGCTACACCTTC
NA | TRBJ2-7 | TRBV15 | few | CATSRGRDGSYEQYF | TGTGCCACCAGCAGAGGGAGGGACGGTTCCTACGAGCAGTACTTC
NA | TRBJ2-5 | TRBV6-1 | NA | CAGSGDPGPETQYF | TGTGCGGGGAGTGGAGACCCTGGCCCAGAGACCCAGTACTTC
TRBD1 | TRBJ2-5 | TRBV6-1 | NA | CASRGGYGTGGIETQYF | TGTGCCAGCAGGGGGGGTTACGGGACAGGGGGAATAGAGACCCAGTACTTC
NA | TRBJ1-2 | TRBV7-2 | many | CASSPQTGIYGYTF | TGTGCCAGCAGCCCACAGACAGGCATCTATGGCTACACCTTC
NA | TRBJ2-3 | TRBV6-4 | NA | CASSLTAARGGSAKDTQYF | TGTGCCAGCAGTCTCACGGCGGCTAGGGGGGGATCGGCCAAAGATACGCAGTATTTC
TRBD2 | TRBJ2-1 | TRBV20-1 | NA | CSSTPGLAGNEQFF | TGCAGCTCTACGCCGGGACTAGCCGGCAATGAGCAGTTCTTC
NA | TRBJ2-1 | TRBV10-1 | medium-sized | CASSESVLYNEQFF | TGCGCCAGCAGTGAGTCCGTACTCTACAATGAGCAGTTCTTC
NA | TRBJ2-2 | TRBV10-3 | NA | CALGPKAVSTGELFF | TGTGCCCTGGGCCCCAAGGCTGTAAGCACCGGGGAGCTGTTTTTT
NA | TRBJ2-6 | TRBV6-1 | NA | CASQDNSLSCAYELTF | TGTGCCAGTCAGGATAACTCCCTTTCTTGCGCCTACGAGCTGACCTTC
NA | TRBJ2-3 | TRBV6-1 | NA | CASRREVETDTQYF | TGTGCCAGCAGACGAGAGGTGGAGACAGATACGCAGTATTTT
NA | TRBJ2-5 | TRBV10-3 | NA | CAISSPGRERETQYF | TGTGCCATCAGTTCTCCGGGACGGGAGAGAGAGACCCAGTACTTC
NA | TRBJ2-1 | TRBV7-2 | NA | CASARSTGAQETQFF | TGTGCCAGCGCGCGATCCACGGGGGCGCAAGAGACCCAGTTCTTC
NA | TRBJ2-1 | TRBV6-1 | NA | CASSPDSSYNEQFF | TGTGCCAGCAGTCCGGACTCTAGCTACAATGAGCAGTTCTTC
TRBD2 | TRBJ2-1 | TRBV7-8 | medium-sized | CATGTSLYNEQFF | TGTGCCACCGGGACTAGCCTCTACAATGAGCAGTTCTTC
NA | TRBJ2-7 | TRBV6-5 | large | CASSYSTGYEQYF | TGTGCCAGCAGTTACTCGACAGGTTACGAGCAGTACTTC
NA | TRBJ2-3 | TRBV6-1 | NA | CARSPKAMSTGTQYF | TGTGCCAGGAGTCCCAAGGCCATGAGCACAGGTACGCAGTATTTT
TRBD2 | TRBJ2-3 | TRBV6-1 | NA | CASRTAGLAGGKDTQYF | TGTGCCAGCAGGACGGCCGGACTAGCGGGTGGCAAAGATACGCAGTACTTT
TRBD1 | TRBJ1-1 | TRBV5-1 | NA | CASSLDRLGDTEAFF | TGCGCCAGCAGCCTGGACAGGTTGGGGGACACTGAAGCTTTCTTT
TRBD1 | TRBJ2-1 | TRBV6-1 | large | CASSEGTGGYNEQFF | TGTGCCAGCAGTGAAGGGACAGGGGGCTACAATGAGCAGTTCTTC
NA | TRBJ1-1 | TRBV10-3 | many | CAISTPGQGNTEAFF | TGTGCCATCAGTACCCCAGGGCAGGGGAACACTGAAGCTTTCTTT
TRBD1 | TRBJ2-2 | TRBV30 | medium-sized | CAWSTAGQDTGELFF | TGTGCCTGGAGCACGGCGGGACAGGACACCGGGGAGCTGTTTTTT
TRBD1 | TRBJ1-1 | TRBV3-1 | NA | CASSSGQGAMNTEAFF | TGTGCCAGCAGCTCCGGACAGGGGGCTATGAACACTGAAGCTTTCTTT
NA | TRBJ2-4 | TRBV3-1 | NA | CASSRDFGLWAKNIQYF | TGTGCCAGCAGCCGAGACTTCGGGCTGTGGGCCAAAAACATTCAGTATTTC
NA | TRBJ2-5 | TRBV3-1 | NA | CASSQGTLYTQYF | TGTGCCAGCAGCCAGGGGACCCTTTATACCCAGTACTTC
TRBD2 | TRBJ2-5 | TRBV6-1 | once | CASAGPGGGVTDTQYF | TGTGCCAGCGCGGGCCCCGGGGGGGGTGTCACAGATACCCAGTACTTC
NA | TRBJ2-5 | TRBV10-2 | NA | CASSESPKTQYF | TGCGCCAGCAGTGAGTCTCCCAAGACCCAGTACTTC
TRBD2 | TRBJ2-3 | TRBV7-2 | many | CASSLGGTSGPTDTQYF | TGTGCCAGCAGCTTAGGAGGGACTAGCGGACCCACAGATACGCAGTATTTT
NA | TRBJ2-2 | TRBV6-1 | few | CASRRASTREAAGELFF | TGTGCCAGCAGAAGGGCCTCCACCAGGGAGGCTGCCGGGGAGCTGTTTTTT
TRBD2 | TRBJ2-1 | TRBV7-2 | NA | CASSLGTSGINEQFF | TGTGCCAGCAGCTTAGGGACTAGCGGAATCAATGAGCAGTTCTTC
TRBD2 | TRBJ2-1 | TRBV7-3 | many | CASSPYQLAGGYNEQFF | TGTGCCAGCAGCCCCTATCAACTAGCGGGGGGATACAATGAGCAGTTCTTC
NA | TRBJ1-5 | TRBV6-2/TRBV6-3 | NA | CASSHEYNQPQHF | TGTGCCAGCAGCCACGAATACAATCAGCCCCAGCATTTT
TRBD2 | TRBJ2-7 | TRBV4-1 | NA | CASSQDSGSHYEQYF | TGCGCCAGCAGCCAGGATAGCGGGAGCCACTACGAGCAGTACTTC
NA | TRBJ1-5 | TRBV6-4 | NA | CASSSVLGRQPQHF | TGTGCCAGCAGTAGCGTTCTCGGAAGGCAGCCCCAGCATTTT
TRBD2 | TRBJ2-1 | TRBV7-2 | NA | CASSLVASGRAHEQFF | TGTGCCAGCAGCTTAGTCGCTAGCGGGAGGGCTCATGAGCAGTTCTTC
NA | TRBJ2-1 | TRBV6-1 | few | CASSEAGGAGSNEQFF | TGTGCCAGCAGTGAAGCAGGAGGGGCAGGGAGCAATGAGCAGTTCTTC
NA | TRBJ1-5 | TRBV4-2 | few | CASSQGEDSRVSNQPQHF | TGTGCCAGCAGCCAAGGAGAGGATTCGAGGGTTAGCAATCAGCCCCAGCATTTT
NA | TRBJ2-1 | TRBV6-5 | NA | CASSYIGGNNEQFF | TGTGCCAGCAGTTACATTGGCGGAAACAATGAGCAGTTCTTC
NA | TRBJ2-1 | TRBV6-1 | NA | CASSEVRPPNEQFF | TGTGCCAGCAGTGAAGTACGCCCGCCCAATGAGCAGTTCTTC
NA | TRBJ2-2 | TRBV6-1 | NA | CASRQSNTGTLYF | TGTGCCAGCCGACAGTCGAACACCGGGACGCTGTATTTT
NA | TRBJ1-2 | TRBV6-5 | few | CASSLQGSDYGYTF | TGTGCCAGCAGTTTACAGGGTTCGGACTATGGCTACACCTTC